The 15 T cell receptor beta chains in this list originate from one sample, sequenced in a study of blood T cell repertoires in COVID-19. Some clones are missing from TCRdb's copy, which holds only in-frame ones; the method was immunoSEQ multiplex PCR. The data show about 380,000 clones, 85% to 90% seen once. The sample taken for sequencing was peripheral blood. The receptors come from a man between 18 and 29 years old with active or convalescent COVID-19.

The gene calls are TRBV9 and TRBJ2-5; possible D gene TRBD2, 6 bases. Germline CDR1 reads SGDLS; CDR2 reads YYNGEE. The CDR3 has 15 residues. Deletions cut 0 bases from V and 5 bases from J, with 14 bases between. CDR3 nucleotides: TGTGCCAGCAGCGTAGATCAGGGCGGGGAGGAGACCCAGTACTTC. As protein: CASSVDQGGEETQYF.

This chain uses TRBV6-5 with TRBJ1-5; 9 bases map to TRBD1. After removal of 5 bases from V and 5 bases from J, the junction contained 4 bases not matched to a gene. Germline V CDR1 and CDR2: MNHEY, SVGAGI. The CDR3 extends over 14 amino acids. The chain's CDR3 is CASSRGQGYQPQHF. The CDR3 region has the DNA TGTGCCAGCAGTAGGGGACAGGGCTATCAGCCCCAGCATTTT.

This sequence joins TRBV5-1 and TRBJ1-1, with TRBD1 matching over 7 bases. V was pared by 9 bases and J by 0 bases, with 5 bases of the junction left unmatched. CDR3 size: 13 residues. Germline V lookup: CDR1 SGHRS, CDR2 YFSETQ. The CDR3 sequence: CATTTGMNTEAFF. In nucleotides, the CDR3 is TGCGCCACCACGACAGGGATGAACACTGAAGCTTTCTTT.

The chain has TRBV28 and TRBJ1-5; 10 bases line up with TRBD1. With V trimmed by 11 bases and J by 6 bases, 7 bases remained unmatched. Germline lookup yields CDR1 MDHEN and CDR2 SYDVKM. The CDR3 length is 13 residues. CDR3: CAAGQGLSQPQHF. CDR3 DNA: TGTGCCGCGGGACAGGGGCTAAGTCAGCCCCAGCATTTT.

This clone came up once. The CDR3 reads CASRFGGGWGYNSPLHF. The CDR3 DNA sequence: TGTGCCAGCAGATTCGGTGGAGGGTGGGGATATAATTCACCCCTCCACTTT. The gene calls are TRBV5-8 and TRBJ1-6; D not certain. The CDR3 length is 17 residues. Looked up from germline, CDR1 is SGHTS and CDR2 is YDEGEE. Trimming cost V 5 bases and J 4 bases, with 19 bases left between them.

The rearrangement links TRBV27 to TRBJ2-7, with D maybe TRBD2 (6 bases). V lost 5 bases and J 1 base, leaving 9 bases between the germline ends. Germline lookup yields CDR1 MNHEY and CDR2 SMNVEV (reference sequence). This CDR3 comprises 13 residues. The CDR3 region is CASSVGLSYEQYF. CDR3 nucleotide sequence: TGTGCCAGCAGTGTGGGACTTTCCTACGAGCAGTACTTC.

The chain uses TRBV7-9 and TRBJ2-5; D not resolved. The germline V and J ends were trimmed by 2 bases and 5 bases, with 12 bases remaining between them. The CDR3 contains 14 residues. Germline V gives CDR1 SEHNR, CDR2 FQNEAQ (reference sequence). CDR3 amino acids: CASSLNPFQETQYF. The CDR3 DNA reads as TGTGCCAGCAGCTTAAATCCCTTCCAGGAGACCCAGTACTTC.

This clone appeared a single time. The chain is built from TRBV19 and TRBJ2-3, with 11 nucleotides matching TRBD2. CDR1 is LNHDA, CDR2 SQIVND, per germline (reference sequence). The CDR3 spans 16 residues. The J segment lost 1 base and the V segment lost 8 bases, leaving 8 bases of the junction unmatched. The CDR3 reads CASGSGTSGRTDTQYF. CDR3 coding DNA: TGTGCCAGTGGCTCCGGGACTAGCGGTCGCACAGATACGCAGTATTTT.

This chain links TRBV3-1 (or the pseudogene TRBV3-2) with TRBJ1-6, with 10 nucleotides matching TRBD1. V lost 4 bases to trimming and J lost 9 bases; unmatched junction nucleotides: 6. CDR1 LGHDT and CDR2 YNNKEL come from the germline V gene (reference sequence). CDR3 size: 15 residues. The CDR3 protein is CASSLRTGGSSPLHF. CDR3 DNA: TGTGCCAGCAGCCTAAGGACAGGGGGAAGTTCACCCCTCCACTTT.

V gene TRBV10-3 combines with J gene TRBJ1-2; 7 bases are shared with TRBD1. V shed 0 bases and J 7 bases; nucleotides not matched to a gene: 5. The CDR3 loop spans 14 amino acids. Germline V lookup: CDR1 ENHRY, CDR2 SYGVKD. CDR3 protein: CAISESGGQGGYTF. CDR3 DNA: TGTGCCATCAGTGAGTCAGGGGGCCAGGGTGGCTACACCTTC.

V gene TRBV10-3 combines with J gene TRBJ1-4, with a weak D call TRBD1 (6 bases). The V end lost 8 bases, the J end lost 0 bases, and 13 bases lay between the germline ends. The CDR3 has 15 residues. Germline CDR1 ENHRY, CDR2 SYGVKD. The CDR3: CAIARTDATNEKLFF. Written as DNA, the CDR3 is TGTGCCATCGCCCGGACAGACGCAACTAATGAAAAACTGTTTTTT.

The chain joins TRBV19 to TRBJ1-5, with 7 bases lining up with TRBD1. Germline CDR1 reads LNHDA; CDR2 reads SQIVND (reference sequence). This CDR3 spans 15 amino acids. V lost 5 bases to trimming and J lost 8 bases; unmatched junction nucleotides: 12. The CDR3 region is CASSPLQGVMEPQHF. DNA of the CDR3: TGTGCCAGTAGTCCGCTCCAGGGGGTTATGGAGCCCCAGCATTTT.

The chain carries TRBV4-3 and TRBJ2-6, with D maybe TRBD1 (5 bases). This CDR3 has 17 residues. CDR1 is LGHNA and CDR2 is YSLEER in the germline V gene. Trimming stripped 1 base from V and 0 bases from J, with 10 bases between. CDR3 sequence (DNA): TGCGCCAGCAGCCAAGGTACAGGAAACTCTGGGGCCAACGTCCTGACTTTC. The encoded protein is CASSQGTGNSGANVLTF.

The chain employs TRBV6-5 and TRBJ1-2; possibly TRBD1 for D (5 bases). Per germline, CDR1 MNHEY and CDR2 SVGAGI. There are 14 residues in the CDR3. Deletions cut 4 bases from V and 0 bases from J, with 9 bases between. CDR3 DNA: TGTGCCAGCAGTTCAAGGGGATCTAACTATGGCTACACCTTC. This encodes CASSSRGSNYGYTF.

With respect to this clone: The identical CDR3 is also encoded by other nucleotide sequences in the sample. The chain combines TRBV28 with TRBJ1-6, with TRBD1 as a possible D gene (5 bases). V lost 3 bases, J lost 10 bases, and 7 bases lay in between. The germline gives CDR1 MDHEN, CDR2 SYDVKM. The CDR3 has 12 amino acids. CDR3 in DNA: TGTGCCAGCAGTTTCGGGGGATCACCCCTCCACTTT. Residues: CASSFGGSPLHF.